The entry below describes one T cell receptor beta chain. Its antigen is unidentified. This specimen belongs to a study of blood T cells in healthy people across ages. Study results and caveats: Both naive CD4+ cell counts and diversity were greater in long-lived donors than in aged donors.

Germline V gene sequence: CDR1 SGHAT, CDR2 FQNNGV. The CDR3 extends over 20 amino acids. Trimming took off 1 base at V and 1 base at J, with 24 bases between the two ends. It was with a sample-barcoded 5' primer and a J-beta primer mix that a second PCR of roughly 7 to 12 cycles was run. TCRdb re-derived calls from the 5' RACE reads in MiXCR, one entry per CDR3 protein. The repertoire includes a few hundred thousand distinct CDR3 sequences, about 26% of them detected once, and over 3.5% sits in the top ten. Samples had at least 7 million PBMCs isolated from them. In addition, the sample was reused for a study of T cells of mothers and their children. This second study says: The people who donated were a few healthy Caucasian mothers and their six children. Slightly higher but non-significant overlap marked related mother-child pairs versus unrelated pairs.

The sequence derives from a boy under 10 years old in good health. The specimen was blood. This chain uses TRBV11-2 with TRBJ2-3; the D gene is possibly TRBD1 (5 bases). CDR3 residues: CASSLGTPEMLRAGTDTQYF. The CDR3 DNA is TGTGCCAGCAGCTTAGGGACACCCGAGATGCTACGCGCGGGCACAGATACGCAGTATTTT.